The entry that follows covers one T cell receptor beta chain sequence. The entry originates in a study of blood T cells in healthy people across ages. Whole-study context: Template switching captured about one barcoded beta molecule per two T cells.

There are 13 residues in the CDR3. Looked up from germline, CDR1 is SEHNR and CDR2 is FQNEAQ (reference sequence). V lost 4 bases and J lost 6; bases outside the gene matches: 5. A second 7 to 11 cycle PCR used barcoded and J-beta primers. TCRdb passed the 5' RACE reads through MiXCR, listing each CDR3 protein once. The sample carries about 900,000 distinct CDR3 sequences, around 62% recorded once. This TCR was recovered from a man under 40 in good health. The sequenced sample consisted of blood. The genes are TRBV7-9 and TRBJ2-7; 8 bases are shared with TRBD1. CDR3 sequence reads: CASSSRTGSEQYF. The CDR3 region has the DNA TGTGCCAGCAGCTCCCGGACAGGGAGCGAGCAGTACTTC.